These 32 T cell receptor beta chains were sequenced from one sample in a study of blood T cell repertoires in COVID-19 (dated by TCRdb to 2018 to 2020). Library method: the immunoSEQ multiplex PCR assay. TCRdb took this table from immuneACCESS and kept in-frame rearrangements with V and J called. Such tables lack part of the clones; where checked against another copy, unresolved V genes explain under half of the gap, and the rest is unexplained. The sample table contains around 200,000 clones; only one count was recorded for about 83% of them. The ten largest clones represent roughly 6.2% of the sample. The sample comprised peripheral blood. These receptor sequences come from a man in his sixties who had recovered from COVID-19.

The rearrangement links TRBV30 to TRBJ1-1; 8 bases agree with TRBD1. The V segment lost 4 bases and the J segment 0 bases; nucleotides outside the gene matches: 4. Germline lookup yields CDR1 GTSNPN and CDR2 SVGIG (reference sequence). This CDR3 contains 14 residues. The CDR3 DNA reads as TGTGCCTGGATCAGGGGGCTCATGAACACTGAAGCTTTCTTT. Translation: CAWIRGLMNTEAFF.

This chain connects TRBV6-1 to TRBJ1-2; D remains unclear. The CDR3 runs 14 residues. Germline CDR1 reads MNHNS; CDR2 reads SASEGT. V was cut by 0 bases and J by 0 bases, with 5 bases left in between. DNA for the CDR3: TGTGCCAGCAGTGAAGCGGTAGCTAACTATGGCTACACCTTC. It codes for CASSEAVANYGYTF.

The CDR3 nucleotides read TGTGCCAGCAGCTTAGGGACAGGGGCCGGAATCTACGAGCAGTACTTC. As protein: CASSLGTGAGIYEQYF. This rearrangement joins TRBV7-6 to TRBJ2-7; 9 bases match TRBD1. The V gene's germline CDR1 is SGHVS and CDR2 FNYEAQ. The CDR3 consists of 16 residues. The V segment lost 1 base and the J segment 3 bases; nucleotides outside the gene matches: 7.

To note about this clone: Other DNA sequences within the sample encode an identical CDR3. CDR3 amino acids: CASSFSSGNTIYF. The DNA for the CDR3 is TGTGCCAGCAGTTTTAGCTCTGGAAACACCATATATTTT. The chain links TRBV2 to TRBJ1-3, with D hard to call. Trimming left V 5 bases short and J 0 bases short, with 5 bases between. Germline assignment: CDR1 SNHLY and CDR2 FYNNEI. The CDR3 sequence is 13 residues long.

V usage is TRBV15 and J usage is TRBJ1-2; 9 bases map to TRBD1. J gave up 4 bases and V 6 bases, and 6 bases lay outside the gene matches. The CDR3 is made up of 14 amino acids. Germline V gene data show CDR1 as LNHNV and CDR2 as YYDKDF (reference sequence). In DNA form, the CDR3 reads TGTGCCACCAGACGGGACAGGGATAGCTATGGCTACACCTTC. This sequence encodes CATRRDRDSYGYTF. Supplemented by reference TRBV15 and TRBJ1-2, the full variable domain reads DAMVIQNPRYQVTQFGKPVTLSCSQTLNHNVMYWYQQKSSQAPKLLFHYYDKDFNNEADTPDNFQSRRPNTSFCFLDIRSPGLGDTAMYLCATRRDRDSYGYTFGSGTRLTVV.

The chain combines TRBV5-4 with TRBJ2-3, with 10 positions matching TRBD2. Losses at the gene ends were 3 bases for V and 9 bases for J; bases not matched to a gene: 10. Germline V gene lookup returns CDR1 SGHNT and CDR2 YYREEE (reference sequence). This CDR3 is 15 amino acids long. DNA of the CDR3: TGTGCCAGCAGCTCTAGCGGGGGCCTCCGTCCCACGCAGTATTTT. Its protein is CASSSSGGLRPTQYF.

The chain couples TRBV7-9 to TRBJ1-1; maybe TRBD1 (5 bases). This CDR3 has 12 residues. Between the trimmed V and J ends, which lost 5 bases and 7 bases, there was a span of 11 bases. Germline CDR1 SEHNR, CDR2 FQNEAQ (reference sequence). The CDR3 nucleotides read TGTGCCAGCAGCCGGGGGGACGGTGAAGCTTTCTTT. It translates to CASSRGDGEAFF.

This clone was observed a few times. This rearrangement joins TRBV9 to TRBJ1-5; 8 nucleotides match TRBD1. Germline V gene data show CDR1 as SGDLS and CDR2 as YYNGEE. This CDR3 is 15 amino acids long. V gave up 3 bases and J gave up 6 bases; unmatched junction bases: 8. This CDR3 is CASSEGTGVSQPQHF. Here the CDR3 DNA reads TGTGCCAGCAGCGAGGGGACAGGTGTGAGTCAGCCCCAGCATTTT. Full variable domain (missing parts from reference TRBV9 and TRBJ1-5): DSGVTQTPKHLITATGQRVTLRCSPRSGDLSVYWYQQSLDQGLQFLIQYYNGEERAKGNILERFSAQQFPDLHSELNLSSLELGDSALYFCASSEGTGVSQPQHFGDGTRLSIL.

The chain uses TRBV9 and TRBJ1-3; unclear D gene. This CDR3 spans 15 amino acids. V was clipped by 4 bases and J by 4 bases, with 15 bases between them. Germline loops: CDR1 SGDLS, CDR2 YYNGEE. The CDR3 DNA sequence: TGTGCCAGCAGCCCTGCTGAGGGAGGCGGAAACACCATATATTTT. Protein product: CASSPAEGGGNTIYF. Drawing the rest from reference TRBV9 and TRBJ1-3, the complete variable domain is DSGVTQTPKHLITATGQRVTLRCSPRSGDLSVYWYQQSLDQGLQFLIQYYNGEERAKGNILERFSAQQFPDLHSELNLSSLELGDSALYFCASSPAEGGGNTIYFGEGSWLTVV.

The chain employs TRBV3-1 (or the pseudogene TRBV3-2) and TRBJ1-1, with 7 bases that match TRBD1. Looked up from germline, CDR1 is LGHDT and CDR2 is YNNKEL (reference sequence). J gave up 5 bases and V 4 bases, and 7 bases lay outside the gene matches. The CDR3 is 14 residues long. The DNA of the CDR3 is TGTGCCAGCAGCCTAAGACAGGGTGGGACTGAAGCTTTCTTT. It codes for CASSLRQGGTEAFF.

The chain combines TRBV28 with TRBJ1-6, with 12 bases lining up with TRBD1. This CDR3 region has 17 residues. CDR1 and CDR2 (germline): MDHEN, SYDVKM. Germline trimming cut 4 bases from V and 9 bases from J; bases unmatched to any gene: 10. This CDR3 is CASSWPGTGGLSSPLHF. Here the CDR3 DNA reads TGTGCCAGCAGTTGGCCTGGGACAGGGGGCCTCAGTTCACCCCTCCACTTT. Using reference TRBV28 and TRBJ1-6 for the parts outside the CDR3, the full variable domain is DVKVTQSSRYLVKRTGEKVFLECVQDMDHENMFWYRQDPGLGLRLIYFSYDVKMKEKGDIPEGYSVSREKKERFSLILESASTNQTSMYLCASSWPGTGGLSSPLHFGNGTRLTVT.

This chain links TRBV5-4 with TRBJ1-6, with 9 bases identical to TRBD1. V lost 0 bases, J lost 6 bases, and 4 bases stayed unmatched. The CDR3 totals 16 residues. Germline V gene lookup returns CDR1 SGHNT and CDR2 YYREEE (reference sequence). The CDR3, as DNA: TGTGCCAGCAGCTTGGGTTTGGGACAGGGTAATTCACCCCTCCACTTT. Translation gives CASSLGLGQGNSPLHF.

This rearrangement joins TRBV6-5 to TRBJ2-7; a weak D match, TRBD2 (5 bases). The V gene lost 5 bases and the J gene lost 3 bases, with 17 bases spanning the gap. Germline V gene lookup returns CDR1 MNHEY and CDR2 SVGAGI. The CDR3 sequence is 15 residues long. The CDR3 spells CASSPSGALLYEQYF. For the CDR3, the DNA is TGTGCCAGCAGTCCAAGCGGAGCCCTACTCTACGAGCAGTACTTC.

J is TRBJ1-2 and V is TRBV29-1; 10 bases align to TRBD1. Germline V lookup: CDR1 SQVTM, CDR2 ANQGSEA. V lost 7 bases and J lost 4; bases outside the gene matches: 12. The CDR3 loop spans 15 amino acids. CDR3 bases: TGCAGCGCTTCGGGACAGGGGTCCAGTGGCTATGGCTACACCTTC. Translated, it gives CSASGQGSSGYGYTF. The whole variable domain, remainder taken from reference TRBV29-1 and TRBJ1-2, is SAVISQKPSRDICQRGTSLTIQCQVDSQVTMMFWYRQQPGQSLTLIATANQGSEATYESGFVIDKFPISRPNLTFSTLTVSNMSPEDSSIYLCSASGQGSSGYGYTFGSGTRLTVV.

This clone was counted once. V and J are TRBV7-3 and TRBJ2-1, with TRBD2 identical over 7 bases. The germline V gene has CDR1 SGHTA and CDR2 FQGTGA. V was pared by 3 bases and J by 8 bases, with 7 bases of the junction left unmatched. CDR3 size: 14 residues. CDR3 region: CASSLSGTGDEQFF. CDR3 nucleotides: TGTGCCAGCAGCTTGAGCGGGACGGGGGATGAGCAGTTCTTC.

The V gene is TRBV25-1, the J gene TRBJ1-4; 8 bases fit TRBD1. Germline CDR1 is MGHDK and CDR2 is SYGVNS. The length of the CDR3 is 15 residues. The trim removed 1 base at V and 3 bases at J, leaving 1 base unmatched. The CDR3 nucleotides read TGTGCCAGCAGTGAATGGACAGGGTCTAATGAAAAACTGTTTTTT. Encoded protein: CASSEWTGSNEKLFF.

The chain recombines TRBV10-3 with TRBJ2-5, with D perhaps matching TRBD2 (5 bases). CDR1 is ENHRY, CDR2 SYGVKD, per germline. CDR3 length: 17 amino acids. Trimming took off 0 bases at V and 2 bases at J, with 16 bases between the two ends. CDR3: CAISESISGYSQETQYF. The DNA of the CDR3 is TGTGCCATCAGTGAGTCGATCTCGGGATACTCACAAGAGACCCAGTACTTC.

This clone was seen only a few times. The CDR3 DNA reads as TGTGCCAGCAGCTTGGGCAGCTCCTACGAGCAGTACTTC. It codes for CASSLGSSYEQYF. V is TRBV5-6 and J is TRBJ2-7; D is undetermined. The CDR3 has 13 amino acids. Germline CDR1 reads SGHDT; CDR2 reads YYEEEE. V was trimmed by 0 bases and J by 0 bases, leaving 4 bases between them.

This rearrangement joins TRBV6-5 to TRBJ1-1, with D perhaps matching TRBD1 (5 bases). Germline CDR1 MNHEY, CDR2 SVGAGI. The CDR3 consists of 14 residues. Between the trimmed V and J ends, which lost 2 bases and 5 bases, there was a span of 12 bases. CDR3 residues: CASSYRGLWTEAFF. CDR3 in DNA: TGTGCCAGCAGTTACAGGGGTTTGTGGACTGAAGCTTTCTTT.

This rearrangement joins TRBV5-1 to TRBJ2-7; TRBD1 aligns across 7 bases. The CDR3 loop spans 12 amino acids. Germline V gene sequence: CDR1 SGHRS, CDR2 YFSETQ. Trimming at V came to 3 bases and at J to 6 bases, leaving 3 bases not matched to a gene. CDR3 in amino acids: CASSSTGAEQYF. CDR3 sequence (DNA): TGCGCCAGCAGCTCTACAGGGGCCGAGCAGTACTTC.

V and J are TRBV19 and TRBJ1-6, with a weak D call TRBD1 (5 bases). The CDR3 loop spans 15 amino acids. Germline V CDR1 and CDR2: LNHDA, SQIVND (reference sequence). V was pared by 9 bases and J by 2 bases, with 14 bases between. CDR3 DNA sequence: TGTGCCAGCACGAGCAGGGCCCCCTATAATTCACCCCTCCACTTT. This gives the protein CASTSRAPYNSPLHF.

This clone showed up just a few times. CDR3 nucleotides: TGTGCCATCAGTGAGAGGTCCGAAAGGGGTTCACCCCTCCACTTT. As protein: CAISERSERGSPLHF. V usage is TRBV10-3 and J usage is TRBJ1-6; D might be TRBD1 (5 bases). Germline CDR1 ENHRY, CDR2 SYGVKD. CDR3 length equals 15 residues. The germline V and J ends were trimmed by 2 bases and 9 bases, with 14 bases remaining between them.

This chain connects TRBV7-7 to TRBJ2-1, with 11 bases lining up with TRBD2. CDR3 length equals 17 residues. Germline CDR1 and CDR2: SSHAT and FNYEAQ (reference sequence). The V gene end was trimmed by 1 base and the J gene end by 10 bases; junction bases not matched to a gene: 12. CDR3 region: CASSLVGTSGVVGEQFF. Written as DNA, the CDR3 is TGTGCCAGCAGCTTAGTTGGGACTAGCGGAGTGGTAGGGGAGCAGTTCTTC.

The chain employs TRBV5-1 and TRBJ2-7, with D maybe TRBD2 (6 bases). CDR1 SGHRS and CDR2 YFSETQ come from the germline V gene. This CDR3 has 15 residues. The ends were cut back, 3 bases at V and 7 bases at J, with 20 bases in the middle. The chain's CDR3 is CASSSSGALGGEQYF. Here the CDR3 DNA reads TGCGCCAGCAGCTCATCTGGCGCGTTGGGGGGTGAGCAGTACTTC.

This chain connects TRBV14 to TRBJ2-7; perhaps TRBD2 as D (6 bases). CDR1 and CDR2 (germline): SGHDN, FVKESK. V gave up 2 bases and J gave up 6 bases, with 20 bases separating them. This CDR3 has 16 amino acids. As DNA, the CDR3 is TGTGCCAGCAGCCAACCTGCGGTCGGAGGGCGGGCCGAGCAGTACTTC. Translation gives CASSQPAVGGRAEQYF.

This chain connects TRBV6-5 to TRBJ2-1; D is uncertain. Per germline, CDR1 MNHEY and CDR2 SVGAGI. Trimming took 6 bases from V and 4 from J, leaving 10 bases between them. The length of the CDR3 is 13 residues. The CDR3 loop reads CASRKYSYNEQFF. CDR3 DNA: TGTGCCAGCAGGAAGTACTCGTACAATGAGCAGTTCTTC.

The rearrangement uses TRBV6-6 and TRBJ1-1; perhaps TRBD1 as D (5 bases). Between the trimmed V and J ends, which lost 8 bases and 3 bases, there was a span of 16 bases. CDR1 and CDR2 from the germline V gene are MNHNY and SVGAGI (reference sequence). The CDR3 runs to 14 residues. The CDR3 DNA is TGTGCCAGCCAACGCAGGGAGCGGGACACTGAAGCTTTCTTT. It is translated as CASQRRERDTEAFF.

The chain recombines TRBV30 with TRBJ2-1, with D unresolved. Germline V gene sequence: CDR1 GTSNPN, CDR2 SVGIG (reference sequence). This CDR3 has 15 amino acids. V was clipped by 2 bases and J by 6 bases, with 17 bases between them. The CDR3: CAWSTRLRPGNEQFF. For the CDR3, the DNA is TGTGCCTGGAGTACCCGGCTACGCCCGGGCAATGAGCAGTTCTTC.

Note on this clone: Other nucleotide sequences in the sample specify the same CDR3. The rearrangement joins TRBV24-1 to TRBJ2-2, with TRBD1 matching over 8 bases. Germline-derived CDR1 and CDR2 are KGHDR and SFDVKD. J gave up 1 base and V 4 bases, and 4 bases lay outside the gene matches. The CDR3 has 16 amino acids. As DNA, the CDR3 is TGTGCCACCAGTGACCCTGGGACAGGGAACACCGGGGAGCTGTTTTTT. Protein sequence: CATSDPGTGNTGELFF.

The V and J genes are TRBV6-5 and TRBJ1-2; 7 nucleotides line up with TRBD1. The CDR3 extends over 14 amino acids. Looked up from germline, CDR1 is MNHEY and CDR2 is SVGAGI. V lost 6 bases, J lost 7 bases, and 11 bases stayed unmatched. CDR3 coding DNA: TGTGCCAGCAGCCAATCCGGGACAGAAGTTGGCTACACCTTC. Its translation is CASSQSGTEVGYTF.

The chain couples TRBV30 to TRBJ2-3; possibly TRBD1 for D (6 bases). V shed 4 bases and J shed 6 bases, with 14 bases lying between them. CDR3 length: 13 residues. Germline assignment: CDR1 GTSNPN and CDR2 SVGIG (reference sequence). Here the CDR3 DNA reads TGTGCCTGGAAGCAGGGGATCGCTGATACGCAGTATTTT. Protein: CAWKQGIADTQYF.

This clone showed up just a few times. The V gene is TRBV5-1, the J gene TRBJ1-1; D perhaps matches TRBD1 (6 bases). The germline V gene encodes CDR1 SGHRS and CDR2 YFSETQ. The CDR3 runs to 14 residues. Trimming shortened V by 4 bases and J by 7 bases, and 17 bases separated the two germline ends. CDR3 in DNA: TGCGCCAGCAGCCGGTCCGGGACACCTGATGAAGCTTTCTTT. Its protein product is CASSRSGTPDEAFF.